The 29 T cell receptor beta chains below all came from one sample that was sequenced in a study of T cell responses to AZD1222 COVID-19 vaccine. Sequenced by immunoSEQ multiplex PCR; TCRdb stores in-frame clones only, minus some. The table includes fewer than 70,000 clones, 85% to 90% detected once. The sample consisted of peripheral blood, taken 28 days after the second AZD1222 dose. The receptors were sampled from an adult who received the AZD1222 COVID-19 vaccine.

The rearrangement links TRBV5-1 to TRBJ2-6; D might be TRBD1 (6 bases). The V end was cut by 0 bases, the J end by 2 bases, with 9 bases between. This CDR3 has 16 amino acids. Germline values: CDR1 SGHRS, CDR2 YFSETQ. The CDR3 DNA reads as TGCGCCAGCAGCTTGGCTGGGGGCGCTGGGGCCAACGTCCTGACTTTC. It specifies CASSLAGGAGANVLTF.

The chain employs TRBV5-1 and TRBJ2-5; 7 bases agree with TRBD1. The CDR3 sequence is 15 residues long. The J segment lost 8 bases and the V segment lost 1 base, leaving 11 bases of the junction unmatched. In germline, CDR1 is SGHRS, CDR2 YFSETQ. The CDR3, as DNA: TGCGCCAGCAGCTTGACAACGGACAGGTTTGAAACCCAGTACTTC. It encodes CASSLTTDRFETQYF. The variable domain in full, with the rest retrieved from reference TRBV5-1 and TRBJ2-5, is KAGVTQTPRYLIKTRGQQVTLSCSPISGHRSVSWYQQTPGQGLQFLFEYFSETQRNKGNFPGRFSGRQFSNSRSEMNVSTLELGDSALYLCASSLTTDRFETQYFGPGTRLLVL.

J is TRBJ2-1 and V is TRBV11-2; tentative D call: TRBD1 (6 bases). V was pared by 2 bases and J by 2 bases, with 10 bases between. Looked up from germline, CDR1 is SGHAT and CDR2 is FQNNGV. The CDR3 totals 15 residues. CDR3 region: CASSLRYRAYNEQFF. The CDR3, as DNA: TGTGCCAGCAGCTTACGGTACAGGGCCTACAATGAGCAGTTCTTC.

This clone was picked up one time. This chain joins TRBV12-3 or TRBV12-4 and TRBJ2-7, with D possibly TRBD1 on 5 matching bases. The CDR3 contains 13 residues. V dropped 3 bases and J dropped 2 bases, with 8 bases sitting between them. The CDR3 reads CASSFGRAYEQYF. The CDR3 bases are TGTGCCAGCAGTTTTGGCAGGGCCTACGAGCAGTACTTC.

V usage is TRBV19 and J usage is TRBJ2-3; 9 positions agree with TRBD2. This CDR3 is 15 amino acids long. The V segment lost 6 bases and the J segment 2 bases; nucleotides outside the gene matches: 6. Germline V CDR1 and CDR2: LNHDA, SQIVND (reference sequence). Here the CDR3 DNA reads TGTGCCAGTAGCTTGCGGGGGGGTACCACAGATACGCAGTATTTT. Encoded protein: CASSLRGGTTDTQYF.

The gene calls are TRBV10-3 and TRBJ2-7, with D maybe TRBD2 (6 bases). There are 17 residues in the CDR3. Trimming removed 8 bases at V and 4 bases at J, with 27 bases between. Germline V CDR1 and CDR2: ENHRY, SYGVKD. CDR3 loop: CAISYLPPRRASYEQYF. Written as DNA, the CDR3 is TGTGCCATCTCCTACCTCCCGCCGCGGAGGGCGTCTTACGAGCAGTACTTC.

V and J are TRBV30 and TRBJ1-6; 8 bases are a match to TRBD1. CDR1 and CDR2 (germline): GTSNPN, SVGIG (reference sequence). This CDR3 is 16 amino acids long. With V trimmed by 1 base and J by 7 bases, 9 bases remained unmatched. The CDR3 loop reads CAWSEKQGVENSPLHF. DNA for the CDR3: TGTGCCTGGAGTGAGAAACAGGGGGTAGAGAATTCACCCCTCCACTTT. Filled out from reference TRBV30 and TRBJ1-6, the complete variable domain reads SQTIHQWPATLVQPVGSPLSLECTVEGTSNPNLYWYRQAAGRGLQLLFYSVGIGQISSEVPQNLSASRPQDRQFILSSKKLLLSDSGFYLCAWSEKQGVENSPLHFGNGTRLTVT.

The rearrangement uses TRBV5-4 and TRBJ2-5; either TRBD1 or TRBD2 may supply D (5 bases each). Trimming took 0 bases from V and 5 from J, leaving 11 bases between them. CDR1 is SGHNT and CDR2 is YYREEE in the germline V gene (reference sequence). The CDR3 loop spans 14 amino acids. The CDR3 here is CASSLVGDEETQYF. The CDR3 DNA reads as TGTGCCAGCAGCTTGGTTGGGGACGAGGAGACCCAGTACTTC. Looking up the rest from reference TRBV5-4 and TRBJ2-5 gives the full variable domain: ETGVTQSPTHLIKTRGQQVTLRCSSQSGHNTVSWYQQALGQGPQFIFQYYREEENGRGNFPPRFSGLQFPNYSSELNVNALELDDSALYLCASSLVGDEETQYFGPGTRLLVL.

V and J are TRBV28 and TRBJ1-3; 7 nucleotides align to TRBD1. This CDR3 has 18 residues. V lost 3 bases and J lost 0; bases outside the gene matches: 11. CDR1 MDHEN and CDR2 SYDVKM come from the germline V gene. The DNA for the CDR3 is TGTGCCAGCAGTTTTCATCGCAGGGGGAAATTCTCTGGAAACACCATATATTTT. Protein: CASSFHRRGKFSGNTIYF.

The V call is TRBV15, the J call TRBJ2-5; TRBD2 matches 12 bases. The germline V gene has CDR1 LNHNV and CDR2 YYDKDF (reference sequence). Trimming at V came to 0 bases and at J to 5 bases, leaving 7 bases not matched to a gene. The CDR3 contains 17 residues. The CDR3 is CATSRDSSGGAWETQYF. The CDR3 nucleotides read TGTGCCACCAGCAGAGATTCTAGCGGGGGGGCCTGGGAGACCCAGTACTTC.

This clone showed up just a few times. The chain is built from TRBV29-1 and TRBJ1-2, with 7 bases aligning to TRBD1. Germline V gene data show CDR1 as SQVTM and CDR2 as ANQGSEA. V lost 4 bases and J lost 8; bases outside the gene matches: 7. The CDR3 sequence is 12 residues long. CDR3 region: CSVARQGGGYTF. DNA of the CDR3: TGCAGCGTTGCTCGACAGGGAGGGGGCTACACCTTC.

The V call is TRBV2, the J call TRBJ2-3; TRBD2 matches at 8 bases. With 6 bases clipped from V and 3 bases from J, the junction kept 8 bases outside the gene matches. CDR1 and CDR2 (germline): SNHLY, FYNNEI. This CDR3 has 15 amino acids. The CDR3 DNA is TGTGCCAGCAGCGGTGGGACTAGACCTACAGATACGCAGTATTTT. Amino acids: CASSGGTRPTDTQYF.

The chain employs TRBV30 and TRBJ1-2; the D is unclear. The CDR3 runs to 13 residues. Germline CDR1 and CDR2: GTSNPN and SVGIG (reference sequence). Trimming took 4 bases from V and 5 from J, leaving 14 bases between them. CDR3 sequence: CAWNLLGYYGYTF. CDR3 sequence (DNA): TGTGCCTGGAACCTTTTGGGGTATTATGGCTACACCTTC.

The V gene is TRBV3-1 (or the pseudogene TRBV3-2), the J gene TRBJ1-2; unclear D gene. V was cut by 0 bases and J by 3 bases, with 14 bases left in between. The CDR3 has 16 residues. The germline gives CDR1 LGHDT, CDR2 YNNKEL (reference sequence). The CDR3 DNA sequence: TGTGCCAGCAGCCAAGATTTAGGATCAACGCACTATGGCTACACCTTC. Its protein is CASSQDLGSTHYGYTF.

V gene TRBV27 combines with J gene TRBJ2-7; 11 bases line up with TRBD1. Trimming took 6 bases from V and 2 from J; bases not matched to a gene: 15. The CDR3 spans 18 residues. CDR1 MNHEY and CDR2 SMNVEV come from the germline V gene (reference sequence). The CDR3, as DNA: TGTGCCAGCAGCCTACGAGCCTCCGGGACAGGGGGTGCCTACGAGCAGTACTTC. Its protein product is CASSLRASGTGGAYEQYF.

This chain links TRBV12-5 with TRBJ2-6; the D is unclear. The CDR3 extends over 15 amino acids. Germline CDR1 and CDR2: LGHNT and FRNRAP. Trimming took 2 bases from V and 0 from J, leaving 5 bases between them. The CDR3 coding sequence is TGTGCTAGTGGTTTGCCCTTCTCTGGGGCCAACGTCCTGACTTTC. It translates to CASGLPFSGANVLTF.

V gene TRBV11-2 combines with J gene TRBJ2-3; TRBD2 might be the D (6 bases). CDR1 SGHAT and CDR2 FQNNGV come from the germline V gene. Between the trimmed V and J ends, which lost 5 bases and 1 base, there was a span of 13 bases. The CDR3 has 15 residues. The CDR3 spells CASSRWDSGTDTQYF. The CDR3 coding sequence is TGTGCCAGCAGCCGATGGGACTCCGGCACAGATACGCAGTATTTT.

This rearrangement joins TRBV7-9 to TRBJ2-7; 9 bases match TRBD1. Germline V gives CDR1 SEHNR, CDR2 FQNEAQ (reference sequence). With V trimmed by 0 bases and J by 5 bases, 5 bases remained unmatched. The CDR3 is made up of 15 amino acids. CDR3 region: CASSLALRDRDEQYF. Here the CDR3 DNA reads TGTGCCAGCAGCTTAGCACTCCGGGACAGGGACGAGCAGTACTTC.

The V gene is TRBV19, the J gene TRBJ2-4; the D is unclear. The germline V gene encodes CDR1 LNHDA and CDR2 SQIVND (reference sequence). Trimming removed 3 bases from V and 7 bases from J, with 13 bases in between. There are 14 residues in the CDR3. In DNA, the CDR3 is TGTGCCAGTAGTATCGGTAGGTCCGGTAACATTCAGTACTTC. Translation: CASSIGRSGNIQYF.

CDR3 region: CASSGGQPDGYTF. The CDR3 nucleotides are TGTGCCAGCTCAGGGGGACAGCCCGATGGCTACACCTTC. The rearrangement joins TRBV18 to TRBJ1-2, with TRBD1 identical over 7 bases. The germline V gene has CDR1 KGHSH and CDR2 LQKENI. Trimming cost V 5 bases and J 6 bases; bases outside gene matches: 6. The length of the CDR3 is 13 residues. Filled out from reference TRBV18 and TRBJ1-2, the complete variable domain reads NAGVMQNPRHLVRRRGQEARLRCSPMKGHSHVYWYRQLPEEGLKFMVYLQKENIIDESGMPKERFSAEFPKEGPSILRIQQVVRGDSAAYFCASSGGQPDGYTFGSGTRLTVV.

The chain has TRBV5-1 and TRBJ1-2; D ambiguous. V shed 5 bases and J shed 8 bases, with 16 bases lying between them. The length of the CDR3 is 13 residues. Germline CDR1 SGHRS, CDR2 YFSETQ. DNA for the CDR3: TGCGCCAGCAGTTACGGACTCAACCAGGGCTACACCTTC. Its protein product is CASSYGLNQGYTF.

The chain combines TRBV10-3 with TRBJ1-5; the D is unclear. The germline gives CDR1 ENHRY, CDR2 SYGVKD. The CDR3 is 14 amino acids. V dropped 0 bases and J dropped 7 bases, with 10 bases sitting between them. CDR3 sequence (DNA): TGTGCCATCAGTGAGTCCGGGGATTTCCAGCCCCAGCATTTT. As protein: CAISESGDFQPQHF.

The gene calls are TRBV7-3 and TRBJ2-2, with D hard to call. Germline CDR1 reads SGHTA; CDR2 reads FQGTGA. Trimming removed 0 bases from V and 3 bases from J, with 2 bases in between. CDR3 length: 13 residues. CDR3 loop: CASSLTYTGELFF. DNA of the CDR3: TGTGCCAGCAGCTTAACCTACACCGGGGAGCTGTTTTTT.

The table lists this clone with a count of one. The chain employs TRBV2 and TRBJ1-5; the match to TRBD1 covers 8 bases. This CDR3 is built from 15 residues. The J segment lost 10 bases and the V segment lost 4 bases, leaving 12 bases of the junction unmatched. Germline CDR1 SNHLY, CDR2 FYNNEI. DNA for the CDR3: TGTGCCAGCAGTGGGACAGGGCGTTCGGTTGGCCCCCAGCATTTT. Protein product: CASSGTGRSVGPQHF. The complete variable domain, with remaining parts taken from reference TRBV2 and TRBJ1-5, reads EPEVTQTPSHQVTQMGQEVILRCVPISNHLYFYWYRQILGQKVEFLVSFYNNEISEKSEIFDDQFSVERPDGSNFTLKIRSTKLEDSAMYFCASSGTGRSVGPQHFGDGTRLSIL.

This clone has just a few counts. J is TRBJ1-1 and V is TRBV7-9, with D tentatively TRBD1 (5 bases). V lost 1 base and J 6 bases, leaving 15 bases between the germline ends. The germline CDR1 and CDR2 sequences are SEHNR and FQNEAQ (reference sequence). The CDR3 runs to 15 residues. Here the CDR3 reads CASSLGRGLGSEAFF. DNA for the CDR3: TGTGCCAGCAGCTTAGGGCGGGGCCTGGGCTCTGAAGCTTTCTTT.

V and J are TRBV6-5 and TRBJ1-2, with TRBD1 matching over 10 bases. V was clipped by 7 bases and J by 7 bases; unmatched bases: 9. Germline CDR1 reads MNHEY; CDR2 reads SVGAGI. This CDR3 region has 14 residues. The CDR3 loop is CASNQDRGLSGYTF. As DNA, the CDR3 is TGTGCCAGCAATCAAGACAGGGGGCTTTCTGGCTACACCTTC.

This clone was counted once. The chain combines TRBV6-5 with TRBJ2-7, with 10 bases identical to TRBD1. Germline lookup yields CDR1 MNHEY and CDR2 SVGAGI. V trimming: 5 bases; J trimming: 1 base; junction bases outside the gene matches: 5. The CDR3 is 15 residues long. CDR3 nucleotides: TGTGCCAGCAGTACCGGGACAGGGGCATCCTACGAGCAGTACTTC. Translation: CASSTGTGASYEQYF.

The chain joins TRBV12-3 or TRBV12-4 to TRBJ2-5; D not resolved. The CDR3 totals 13 residues. V was clipped by 5 bases and J by 4 bases, with 11 bases between them. CDR3 sequence: CASSGSTVETQYF. For the CDR3, the DNA is TGTGCCAGCAGTGGTAGTACAGTAGAGACCCAGTACTTC.

The chain joins TRBV5-1 to TRBJ1-1; tentative D call: TRBD1 (5 bases). Looked up from germline, CDR1 is SGHRS and CDR2 is YFSETQ. Deletions cut 3 bases from V and 3 bases from J, with 12 bases between. The CDR3 loop spans 14 amino acids. CDR3 sequence reads: CASSSRGSDTEAFF. CDR3 coding DNA: TGCGCCAGCAGCTCACGGGGGAGTGACACTGAAGCTTTCTTT.